These 4 T cell receptor beta chains came from one sample sequenced in a study of human T cells and chemical hapten exposure. Regarding time point: patch test 2, 6 weeks after DPC sensitization. The sample's treatment: therapeutic diphenylcyclopropenone sensitization with weekly scalp DPC. TCRdb passed the RACE reads through MiXCR, listing each CDR3 protein once. The sample lists fewer than 100,000 distinct CDR3 sequences, around a tenth seen once, with around 1.4% in the top ten. Material: whole blood, obtained in connection with sensitization to the hapten diphenylcyclopropenone (DPC). These receptors were obtained from a man between 18 and 29 years old with alopecia areata. Some clones in this sample may be carry-over from other donors' samples.

The sample holds a few counts of this clonotype. This chain connects TRBV5-1 to TRBJ2-2, with D perhaps being TRBD1 or TRBD2 (5 bases each). Deletions cut 2 bases from V and 1 base from J, with 9 bases between. Germline CDR1 and CDR2: SGHRS and YFSETQ. There are 15 residues in the CDR3. Written as DNA, the CDR3 is TGCGCCAGCAGCTTTCCGGGACGGAACACCGGGGAGCTGTTTTTT. This codes for CASSFPGRNTGELFF.

This clonotype showed up just a few times. The chain recombines TRBV7-6 with TRBJ2-2; D possibly uses TRBD1 or TRBD2 (5 bases each). V gave up 1 base and J gave up 7 bases, with 10 bases separating them. Per the germline V gene, CDR1 is SGHVS and CDR2 is FNYEAQ. This CDR3 contains 14 residues. The CDR3 loop reads CASSLGREYGELFF. CDR3 nucleotides: TGTGCCAGCAGCTTAGGCAGGGAGTACGGGGAGCTGTTTTTT.

The sample holds a few counts of this clonotype. This chain links TRBV29-1 with TRBJ1-1; the match to TRBD1 covers 11 bases. V lost 6 bases, J lost 5 bases, and 8 bases stayed unmatched. Germline CDR1 SQVTM, CDR2 ANQGSEA. The CDR3 sequence is 14 residues long. The CDR3 loop reads CSVDPGQGVTEAFF. The CDR3 coding sequence is TGCAGCGTCGACCCGGGACAGGGGGTAACTGAAGCTTTCTTT.

In this sample, this clonotype turned up many times. The chain links TRBV7-3 to TRBJ1-5, with no clear D. Deletions cut 1 base from V and 7 bases from J, with 8 bases between. Germline V CDR1 and CDR2: SGHTA, FQGTGA. The CDR3 runs to 13 residues. CDR3: CASSLREGQPQHF. The CDR3 DNA follows: TGTGCCAGCAGCTTAAGAGAGGGCCAGCCCCAGCATTTT.